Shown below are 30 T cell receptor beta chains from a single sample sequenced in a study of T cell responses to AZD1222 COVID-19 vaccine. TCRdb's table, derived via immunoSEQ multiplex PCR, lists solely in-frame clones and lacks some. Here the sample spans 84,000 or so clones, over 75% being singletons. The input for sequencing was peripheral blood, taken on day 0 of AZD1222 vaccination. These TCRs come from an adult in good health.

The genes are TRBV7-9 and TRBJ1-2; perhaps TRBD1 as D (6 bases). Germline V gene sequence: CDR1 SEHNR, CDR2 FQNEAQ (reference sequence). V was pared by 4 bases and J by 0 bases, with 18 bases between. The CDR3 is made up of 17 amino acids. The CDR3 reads CASSSRTLDRANYGYTF. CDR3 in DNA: TGTGCCAGCAGCTCGCGAACCCTGGACAGAGCTAACTATGGCTACACCTTC. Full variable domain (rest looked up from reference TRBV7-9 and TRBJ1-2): DTGVSQNPRHKITKRGQNVTFRCDPISEHNRLYWYRQTLGQGPEFLTYFQNEAQLEKSRLLSDRFSAERPKGSFSTLEIQRTEQGDSAMYLCASSSRTLDRANYGYTFGSGTRLTVV.

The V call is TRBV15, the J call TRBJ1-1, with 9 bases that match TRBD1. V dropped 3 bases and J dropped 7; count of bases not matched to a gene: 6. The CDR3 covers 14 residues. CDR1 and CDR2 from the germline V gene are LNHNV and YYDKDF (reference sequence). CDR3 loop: CATSSRDRAGEAFF. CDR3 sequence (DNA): TGTGCCACCAGCAGCCGGGACAGGGCGGGTGAAGCTTTCTTT.

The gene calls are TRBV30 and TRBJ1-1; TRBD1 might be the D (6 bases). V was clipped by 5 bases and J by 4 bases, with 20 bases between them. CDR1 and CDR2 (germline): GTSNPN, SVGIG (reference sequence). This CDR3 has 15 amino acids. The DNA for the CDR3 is TGTGCCTGGTCGAAACCCAGGGGAAGGGGCACTGAAGCTTTCTTT. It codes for CAWSKPRGRGTEAFF.

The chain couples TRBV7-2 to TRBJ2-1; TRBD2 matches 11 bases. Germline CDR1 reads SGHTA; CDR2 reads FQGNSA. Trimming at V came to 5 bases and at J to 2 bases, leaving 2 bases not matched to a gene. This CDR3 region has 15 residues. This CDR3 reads CASSQLAGAYNEQFF. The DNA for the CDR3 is TGTGCCAGCAGCCAACTAGCGGGAGCCTACAATGAGCAGTTCTTC.

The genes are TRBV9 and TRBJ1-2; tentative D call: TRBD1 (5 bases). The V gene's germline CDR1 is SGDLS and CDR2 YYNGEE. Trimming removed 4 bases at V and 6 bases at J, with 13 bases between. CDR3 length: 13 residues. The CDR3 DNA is TGTGCCAGCAGCCCCTCAACAGGTCATGGCTACACCTTC. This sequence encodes CASSPSTGHGYTF.

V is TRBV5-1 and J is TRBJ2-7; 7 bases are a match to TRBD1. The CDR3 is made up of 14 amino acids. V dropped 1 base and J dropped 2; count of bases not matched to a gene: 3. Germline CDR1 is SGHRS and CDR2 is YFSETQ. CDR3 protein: CASSLRTGTYEQYF. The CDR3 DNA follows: TGCGCCAGCAGCTTGCGGACAGGTACCTACGAGCAGTACTTC.

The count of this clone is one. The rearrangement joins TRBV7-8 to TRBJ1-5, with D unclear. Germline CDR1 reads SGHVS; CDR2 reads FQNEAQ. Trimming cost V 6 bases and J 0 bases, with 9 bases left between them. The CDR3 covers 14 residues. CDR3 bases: TGTGCCAGCAGTAAAAGCCCTAGCAATCAGCCCCAGCATTTT. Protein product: CASSKSPSNQPQHF.

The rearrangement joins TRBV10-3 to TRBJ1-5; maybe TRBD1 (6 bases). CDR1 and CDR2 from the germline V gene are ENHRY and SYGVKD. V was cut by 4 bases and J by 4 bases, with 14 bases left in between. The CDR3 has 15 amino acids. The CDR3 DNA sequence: TGTGCCATCAGTGTCGGCCAGGGGAGGAATCAGCCCCAGCATTTT. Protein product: CAISVGQGRNQPQHF.

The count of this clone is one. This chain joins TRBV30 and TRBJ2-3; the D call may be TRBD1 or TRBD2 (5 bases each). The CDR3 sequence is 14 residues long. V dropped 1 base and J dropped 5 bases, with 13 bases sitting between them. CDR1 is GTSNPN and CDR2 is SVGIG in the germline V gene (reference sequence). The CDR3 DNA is TGTGCCTGGAGTGAGTCGGGGCTTAGAGATACGCAGTATTTT. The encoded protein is CAWSESGLRDTQYF.

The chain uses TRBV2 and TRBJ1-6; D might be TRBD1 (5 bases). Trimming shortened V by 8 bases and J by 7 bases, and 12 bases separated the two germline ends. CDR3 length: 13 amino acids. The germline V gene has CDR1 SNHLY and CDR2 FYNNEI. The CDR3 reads CASVGRQNSPLHF. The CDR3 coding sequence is TGTGCCAGCGTGGGGAGACAGAATTCACCCCTCCACTTT.

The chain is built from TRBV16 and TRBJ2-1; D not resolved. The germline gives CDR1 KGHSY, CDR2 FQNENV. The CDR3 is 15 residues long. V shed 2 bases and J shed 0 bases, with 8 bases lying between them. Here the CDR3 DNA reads TGTGCCAGCAGCCAAAAGACGGTCTCCTACAATGAGCAGTTCTTC. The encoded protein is CASSQKTVSYNEQFF.

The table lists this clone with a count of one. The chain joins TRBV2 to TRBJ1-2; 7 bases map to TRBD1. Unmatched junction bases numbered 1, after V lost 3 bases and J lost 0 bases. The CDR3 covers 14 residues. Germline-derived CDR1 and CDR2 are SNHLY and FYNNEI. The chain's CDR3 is CASSEGTANYGYTF. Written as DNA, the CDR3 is TGTGCCAGCAGTGAGGGGACAGCTAACTATGGCTACACCTTC.

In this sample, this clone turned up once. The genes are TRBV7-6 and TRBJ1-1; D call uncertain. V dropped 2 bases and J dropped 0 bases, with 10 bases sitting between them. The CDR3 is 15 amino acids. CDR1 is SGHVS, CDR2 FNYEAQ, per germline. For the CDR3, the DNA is TGTGCCAGCAGCTTATCAGGCCAGATGAACACTGAAGCTTTCTTT. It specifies CASSLSGQMNTEAFF.

Here the CDR3 DNA reads TGTGCCAGCAGTCTATACGACAGGGGGATAGGAAACACCATATATTTT. It specifies CASSLYDRGIGNTIYF. The rearrangement links TRBV28 to TRBJ1-3, with 9 bases fitting TRBD1. The germline V gene encodes CDR1 MDHEN and CDR2 SYDVKM. The CDR3 has 16 residues. V shed 5 bases and J 4 bases; nucleotides not matched to a gene: 9.

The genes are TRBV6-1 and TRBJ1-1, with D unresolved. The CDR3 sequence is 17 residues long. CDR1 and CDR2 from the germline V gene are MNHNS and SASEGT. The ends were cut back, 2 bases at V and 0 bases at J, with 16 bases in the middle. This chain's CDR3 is CASSETVRALVNTEAFF. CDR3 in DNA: TGTGCCAGCAGTGAAACCGTAAGGGCGTTGGTGAACACTGAAGCTTTCTTT.

CDR3 amino acids: CASSIYMNTEAFF. The CDR3 nucleotides are TGTGCCAGTAGTATTTACATGAACACTGAAGCTTTCTTT. The chain uses TRBV19 and TRBJ1-1; D gene ambiguous. The V and J ends lost 3 bases and 0 bases respectively, with 5 bases between them. The CDR3 covers 13 residues. Germline V CDR1 and CDR2: LNHDA, SQIVND (reference sequence).

The CDR3 DNA is TGTGCCCTGGGGATGGCGGCAGGGGGAACAGATACGCAGTATTTT. Its protein is CALGMAAGGTDTQYF. This rearrangement joins TRBV30 to TRBJ2-3, with TRBD1 matching over 7 bases. Germline V gene sequence: CDR1 GTSNPN, CDR2 SVGIG (reference sequence). The CDR3 is made up of 15 amino acids. J lost 3 bases, V lost 8 bases, and 14 bases had no gene match.

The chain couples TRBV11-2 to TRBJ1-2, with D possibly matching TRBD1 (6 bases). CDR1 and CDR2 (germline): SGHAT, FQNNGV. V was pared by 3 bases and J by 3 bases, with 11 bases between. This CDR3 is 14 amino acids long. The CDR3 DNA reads TGTGCCAGCAGCTTCGGGGGCCCCCACTATGGCTACACCTTC. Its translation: CASSFGGPHYGYTF. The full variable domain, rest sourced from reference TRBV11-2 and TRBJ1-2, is EAGVAQSPRYKIIEKRQSVAFWCNPISGHATLYWYQQILGQGPKLLIQFQNNGVVDDSQLPKDRFSAERLKGVDSTLKIQPAKLEDSAVYLCASSFGGPHYGYTFGSGTRLTVV.

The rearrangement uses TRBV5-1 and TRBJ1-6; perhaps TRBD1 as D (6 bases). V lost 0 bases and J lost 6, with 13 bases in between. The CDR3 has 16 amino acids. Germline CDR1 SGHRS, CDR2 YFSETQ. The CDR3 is CASSLASGGPNSPLHF. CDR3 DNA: TGCGCCAGCAGCTTGGCCAGTGGGGGGCCTAATTCACCCCTCCACTTT. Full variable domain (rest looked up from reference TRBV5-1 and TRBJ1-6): KAGVTQTPRYLIKTRGQQVTLSCSPISGHRSVSWYQQTPGQGLQFLFEYFSETQRNKGNFPGRFSGRQFSNSRSEMNVSTLELGDSALYLCASSLASGGPNSPLHFGNGTRLTVT.

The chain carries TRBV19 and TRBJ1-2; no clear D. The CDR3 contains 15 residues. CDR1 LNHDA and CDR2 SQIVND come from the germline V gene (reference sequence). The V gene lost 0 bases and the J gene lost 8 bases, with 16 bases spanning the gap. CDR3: CASSIEAGFPGGYTF. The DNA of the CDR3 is TGTGCCAGTAGTATAGAGGCAGGTTTTCCGGGCGGCTACACCTTC.

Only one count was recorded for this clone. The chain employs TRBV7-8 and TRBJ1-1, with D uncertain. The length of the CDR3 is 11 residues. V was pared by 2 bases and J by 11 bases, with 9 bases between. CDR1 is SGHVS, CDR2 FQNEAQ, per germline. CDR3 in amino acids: CASSLRDKAFF. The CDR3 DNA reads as TGTGCCAGCAGCTTAAGGGATAAGGCTTTCTTT.

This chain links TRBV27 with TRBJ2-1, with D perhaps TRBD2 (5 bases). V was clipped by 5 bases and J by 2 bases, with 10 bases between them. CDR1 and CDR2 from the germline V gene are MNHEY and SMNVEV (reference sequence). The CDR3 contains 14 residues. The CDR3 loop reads CASSLVGAYNEQFF. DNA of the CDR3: TGTGCCAGCAGTCTGGTGGGAGCCTACAATGAGCAGTTCTTC.

CDR3: CASSPTSPGELFF. The DNA of the CDR3 is TGTGCCAGCAGCCCGACTAGCCCCGGGGAGCTGTTTTTT. V gene TRBV7-3 combines with J gene TRBJ2-2, with 7 positions matching TRBD2. This CDR3 region has 13 residues. Losses at the gene ends were 5 bases for V and 6 bases for J; bases not matched to a gene: 3. The germline CDR1 and CDR2 sequences are SGHTA and FQGTGA.

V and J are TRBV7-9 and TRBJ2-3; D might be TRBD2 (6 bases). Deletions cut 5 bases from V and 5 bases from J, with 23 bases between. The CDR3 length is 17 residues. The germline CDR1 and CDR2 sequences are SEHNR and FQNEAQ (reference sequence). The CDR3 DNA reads TGTGCCAGCAGCCCCATCCCCCTTTCGGGAGCCGAAGATACGCAGTATTTT. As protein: CASSPIPLSGAEDTQYF.

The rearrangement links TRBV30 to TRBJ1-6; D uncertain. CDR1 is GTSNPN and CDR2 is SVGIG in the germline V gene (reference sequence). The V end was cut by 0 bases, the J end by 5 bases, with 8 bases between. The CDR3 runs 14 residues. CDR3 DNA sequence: TGTGCCTGGAGTGTATCGCCGAATAATTCACCCCTCCACTTT. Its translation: CAWSVSPNNSPLHF.

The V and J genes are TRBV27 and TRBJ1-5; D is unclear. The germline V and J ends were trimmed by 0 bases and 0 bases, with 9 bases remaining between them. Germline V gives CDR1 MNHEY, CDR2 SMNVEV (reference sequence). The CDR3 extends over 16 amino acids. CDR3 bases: TGTGCCAGCAGTTTATCTTGGCAGGATAGCAATCAGCCCCAGCATTTT. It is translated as CASSLSWQDSNQPQHF.

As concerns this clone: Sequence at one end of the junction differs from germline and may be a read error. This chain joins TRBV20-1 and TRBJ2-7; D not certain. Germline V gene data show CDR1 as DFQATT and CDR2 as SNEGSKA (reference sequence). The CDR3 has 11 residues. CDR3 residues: CSASRLGAPHF. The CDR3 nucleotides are TGCAGTGCTAGTAGGCTTGGAGCGCCTCACTTC.

The CDR3 region is CASGLQLSNQPQHF. For the CDR3, the DNA is TGTGCTAGTGGTTTACAGCTTAGCAATCAGCCCCAGCATTTT. The V and J genes are TRBV12-5 and TRBJ1-5; D unresolved. V lost 3 bases and J lost 0, with 6 bases in between. The CDR3 has 14 amino acids. The germline gives CDR1 LGHNT, CDR2 FRNRAP.

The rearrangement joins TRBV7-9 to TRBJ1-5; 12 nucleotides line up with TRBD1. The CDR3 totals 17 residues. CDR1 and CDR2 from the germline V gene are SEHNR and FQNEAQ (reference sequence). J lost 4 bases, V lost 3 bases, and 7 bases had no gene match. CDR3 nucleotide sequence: TGTGCCAGCAGCTTCTCCGGGACAGGGGGCGCGAATCAGCCCCAGCATTTT. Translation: CASSFSGTGGANQPQHF.

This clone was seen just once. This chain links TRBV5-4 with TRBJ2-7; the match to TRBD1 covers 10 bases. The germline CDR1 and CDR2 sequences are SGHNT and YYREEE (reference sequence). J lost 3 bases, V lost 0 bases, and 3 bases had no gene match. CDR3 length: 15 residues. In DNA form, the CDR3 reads TGTGCCAGCAGCTTGGCCGGGACAGGGGTCTACGAGCAGTACTTC. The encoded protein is CASSLAGTGVYEQYF. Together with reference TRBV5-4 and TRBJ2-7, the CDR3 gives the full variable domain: ETGVTQSPTHLIKTRGQQVTLRCSSQSGHNTVSWYQQALGQGPQFIFQYYREEENGRGNFPPRFSGLQFPNYSSELNVNALELDDSALYLCASSLAGTGVYEQYFGPGTRLTVT.